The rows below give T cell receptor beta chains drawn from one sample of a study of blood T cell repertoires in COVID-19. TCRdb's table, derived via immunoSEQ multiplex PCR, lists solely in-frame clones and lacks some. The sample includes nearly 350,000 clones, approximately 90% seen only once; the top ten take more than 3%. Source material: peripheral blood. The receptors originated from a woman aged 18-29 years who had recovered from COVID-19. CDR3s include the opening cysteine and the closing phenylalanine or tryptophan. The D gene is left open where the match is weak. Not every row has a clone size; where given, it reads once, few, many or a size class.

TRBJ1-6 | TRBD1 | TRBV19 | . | TGTGCCAGTACCGAGCGGGGACCGGGACAGGGACCTTTGAATTCACCCCTCCACTTT | CASTERGPGQGPLNSPLHF
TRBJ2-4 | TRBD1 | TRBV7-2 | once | TGTGCCAGCAGCTACACAGGGGAAAACATTCAGTACTTC | CASSYTGENIQYF
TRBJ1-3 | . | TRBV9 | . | TGTGCCAGCAGCGTAGGTATGGAGGGAAACACCATATATTTT | CASSVGMEGNTIYF
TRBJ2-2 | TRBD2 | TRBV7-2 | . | TGTGCCAGCAGCTTTCGGGCGGGAGGAGGAACCGGGGAGCTGTTTTTT | CASSFRAGGGTGELFF
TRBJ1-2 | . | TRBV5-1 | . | TGCGCCAGCCGCCTCGCCGAGGGGGTAGGCTATGGCTACACCTTC | CASRLAEGVGYGYTF
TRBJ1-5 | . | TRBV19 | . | TGTGCCAGTAGCTTTCGAGGGGGTGGCAATCAGCCCCAGCATTTT | CASSFRGGGNQPQHF
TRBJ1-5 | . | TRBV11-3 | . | TGTGCCAGCAGCTTAGGGGCTGCCAATCAGCCCCAGCATTTT | CASSLGAANQPQHF
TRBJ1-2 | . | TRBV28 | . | TGTGCCACCGCGTCCGAGGGTCTGGATGGCTACACCTTC | CATASEGLDGYTF
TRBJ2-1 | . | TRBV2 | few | TGTGCCAGCAGTTACAGGGATTCCGACTACAGGTCCGACAATGAGCAGTTCTTC | CASSYRDSDYRSDNEQFF
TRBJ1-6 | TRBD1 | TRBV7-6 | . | TGTGCCAGCAGCTTAATGAGTGGGACAGGCTACCATTCACCCCTCCACTTT | CASSLMSGTGYHSPLHF
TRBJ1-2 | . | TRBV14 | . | TGTGCCAGCAGCCAACACCAGGGTATTGGCTACACCTTC | CASSQHQGIGYTF
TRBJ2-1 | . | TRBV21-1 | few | TGTGCCAGCAGCAAAGGACAGGGCGACAATGAGCAGTTCTTC | CASSKGQGDNEQFF
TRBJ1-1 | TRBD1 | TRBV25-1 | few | TGTGCCAGCAGTGCACAGGGGGTCAACACTGAAGCTTTCTTT | CASSAQGVNTEAFF
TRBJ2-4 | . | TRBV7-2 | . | TGTGCCAGCAGCTTAGATAGCGGACTTATTCAGTACTTC | CASSLDSGLIQYF
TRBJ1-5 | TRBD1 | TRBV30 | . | TGTGCCTGGAGTGTAAGACAGGGTTCTCAGCCCCAGCATTTT | CAWSVRQGSQPQHF
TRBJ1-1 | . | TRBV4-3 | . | TGCGCCAGCAGCCAAGATATGACAGCTTACACTGAAGCTTTCTTT | CASSQDMTAYTEAFF
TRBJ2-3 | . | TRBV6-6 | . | TGTGCCAGCAGTCCCCGTTTAGGACAAACGACGTACACAGATACGCAGTATTTT | CASSPRLGQTTYTDTQYF
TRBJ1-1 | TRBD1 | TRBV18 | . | TGTGCCAGCACCGGACAGGGGGAGGACACACTCGCATTTAACACTGAAGCTTTCTTT | CASTGQGEDTLAFNTEAFF
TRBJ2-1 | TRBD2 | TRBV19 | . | TGTGCCAGTAGTATTTTGTCTAGCGGGAGGGGGTCCTACAATGAGCAGTTCTTC | CASSILSSGRGSYNEQFF
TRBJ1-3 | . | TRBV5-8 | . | TGTGCCAGCAGCTTGGTCATCGGGGTTTTTCCGAACACCATATATTTT | CASSLVIGVFPNTIYF
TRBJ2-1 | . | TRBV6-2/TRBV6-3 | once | TGTGCCAGCAGTTATTGGAAAACTAGACTTTCGCACAATGAGCAGTTCTTC | CASSYWKTRLSHNEQFF
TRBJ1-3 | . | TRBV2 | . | TGTGCCAGCAGGCCATATGGAGGTAATCGATCTGGAAACACCATATATTTT | CASRPYGGNRSGNTIYF
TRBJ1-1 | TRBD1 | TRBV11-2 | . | TGTGCCAGCAGCTTATTGACAGGGGGGTCTTCGGAGGGAGCTTTCTTT | CASSLLTGGSSEGAFF
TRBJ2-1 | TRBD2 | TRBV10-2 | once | TGCGCCAGCAGGCTAGCGGGAGCAAGCTCCAATGAGCAGTTCTTC | CASRLAGASSNEQFF
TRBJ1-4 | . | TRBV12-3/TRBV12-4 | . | TGTGCCAGCAGTTTAGGCTCCGGGGGTCCGTTTTTT | CASSLGSGGPFF
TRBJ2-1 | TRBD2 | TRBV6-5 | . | TGTGCCAGCAGCCCCTTAGCGGGAGGCGGGAATGAGCAGTTCTTC | CASSPLAGGGNEQFF
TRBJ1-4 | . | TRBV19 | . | TGTGCCAGTAGTATGGAAGGGGCAACTAATGAAAAACTGTTTTTT | CASSMEGATNEKLFF
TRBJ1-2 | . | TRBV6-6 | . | TGTGCCAGCAGTTACGGGGACACCTATGGCTACACCTTC | CASSYGDTYGYTF
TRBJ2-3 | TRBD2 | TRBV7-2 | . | TGTGCCAGCAGCCCAACCGCTAGCGGGAGGCATGGAGATACGCAGTATTTT | CASSPTASGRHGDTQYF
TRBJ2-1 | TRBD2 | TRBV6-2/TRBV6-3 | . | TGTGCCAGCAGCCCTAGCGGGAGGGGTTACAATGAGCAGTTCTTC | CASSPSGRGYNEQFF
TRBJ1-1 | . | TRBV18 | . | TGTGCCAGCTCACCAGCACGGGTGAACACTGAAGCTTTCTTT | CASSPARVNTEAFF
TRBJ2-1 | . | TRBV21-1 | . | TGTGCCAGCAGCAAAGCCCTAGCGGGATTGAGGAATGAGCAGTTCTTC | CASSKALAGLRNEQFF
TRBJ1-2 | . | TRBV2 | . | TGTGCCAGCAGACGACAGCGCCCTGGCTACACCTTC | CASRRQRPGYTF
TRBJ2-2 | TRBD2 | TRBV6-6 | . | TGTGCCAGCAGCACGGGACTAGCGCTCCCCGGGGAGCTGTTTTTT | CASSTGLALPGELFF
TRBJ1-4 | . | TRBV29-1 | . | TGCAGCGTAAGGGGGGGCGGCGCAACTAATGAAAAACTGTTTTTT | CSVRGGGATNEKLFF
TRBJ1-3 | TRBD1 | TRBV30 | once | TGTGCCTGGAGTGTCGCCAGGGGGTTTTCTGGAAACACCATATATTTT | CAWSVARGFSGNTIYF
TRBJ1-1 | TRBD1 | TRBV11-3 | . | TGTGCCAGCAGTCCTTGGGGCAGGGGGCCGACCACTGAAGCTTTCTTT | CASSPWGRGPTTEAFF
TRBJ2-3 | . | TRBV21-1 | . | TGTGCCAGCAGCAATGGCGGGAGGGCCGCCGATACGCAGTATTTT | CASSNGGRAADTQYF
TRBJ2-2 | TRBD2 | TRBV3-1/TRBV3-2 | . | TGTGCCAGCAGCCTCCAGACTAGCGGGAACACCGGGGAGCTGTTTTTT | CASSLQTSGNTGELFF
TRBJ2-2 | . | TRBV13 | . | TGTGCCAGCAGCCAAGGGGTCACCGGGGAGCTGTTTTTT | CASSQGVTGELFF
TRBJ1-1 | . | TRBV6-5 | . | TGTGCCAGCAGCCAACTAGGGGGCACTGAAGCTTTCTTT | CASSQLGGTEAFF
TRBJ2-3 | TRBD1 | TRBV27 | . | TGTGCCAGCAGTTTAGGCCAGGGGGCAGATACGCAGTATTTT | CASSLGQGADTQYF
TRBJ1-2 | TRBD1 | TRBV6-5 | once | TGTGCCAGCCTCCGGGGACAGGGATCTCTCTACTACACCTTC | CASLRGQGSLYYTF
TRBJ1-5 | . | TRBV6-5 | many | TGTGCCAGCAGTTCCGGGTTACATCAGCCCCAGCATTTT | CASSSGLHQPQHF
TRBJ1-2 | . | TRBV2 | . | TGTGCCAGCAGCCCAGTTCGGGTTCCGGGGAGCTATGGCTACACCTTC | CASSPVRVPGSYGYTF
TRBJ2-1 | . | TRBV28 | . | TGTGCCAGCAGTTTAACGGGGGGCAGCTACAATGAGCAGTTCTTC | CASSLTGGSYNEQFF
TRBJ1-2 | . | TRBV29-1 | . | TGCAGCGTTGAAGCGGCAGGGAACTATGGCTACACCTTC | CSVEAAGNYGYTF
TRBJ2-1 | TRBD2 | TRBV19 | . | TGTGCCAGTAGTATACTAGCGGGAGTTGTCGCTGAGCAGTTCTTC | CASSILAGVVAEQFF
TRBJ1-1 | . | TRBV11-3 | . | TGTGCCAGCAGCTTAGTACAAACAATGAACACTGAAGCTTTCTTT | CASSLVQTMNTEAFF